These 5 T cell receptor beta chains came from one sample sequenced in a study of blood T cells in healthy people across ages. Then a second PCR, running about 6 to 12 cycles, was carried out with a sample-barcoded 5' primer and a J-beta primer mix. MiXCR was run by TCRdb on the 5' RACE reads, yielding one entry per CDR3 protein. The data show around 1,900,000 distinct CDR3 sequences, roughly two fifths seen once. The sequencing sample was made of blood. The receptors here all came from a human donor in good health.

This clonotype was seen more than once but under ten times. The CDR3 DNA follows: TGCAGTGCTAGTAGGGATCTGGACAATGAGCAGTTCTTC. Translated: CSASRDLDNEQFF. The chain has TRBV20-1 and TRBJ2-1; no definite D call. CDR3 length: 13 amino acids. From germline, CDR1 is DFQATT and CDR2 SNEGSKA (reference sequence). V was cut by 3 bases and J by 5 bases, with 11 bases left in between.

V and J are TRBV20-1 and TRBJ2-3; D may be TRBD2 (6 bases). The CDR3 extends over 13 amino acids. Germline CDR1 DFQATT, CDR2 SNEGSKA (reference sequence). CDR3 protein: CSLADTSTDTQYF. As DNA, the CDR3 is TGCAGCTTAGCGGATACTAGCACAGATACGCAGTATTTT.

This chain connects TRBV29-1 to TRBJ1-2; 11 nucleotides match TRBD1. This CDR3 is 14 amino acids long. CDR1 SQVTM and CDR2 ANQGSEA come from the germline V gene. V dropped 1 base and J dropped 8; count of bases not matched to a gene: 6. As DNA, the CDR3 is TGCAGCGTTGAAGGGGGACAGGGGGTCAACGGCTACACCTTC. It specifies CSVEGGQGVNGYTF.

This clonotype was recorded many times. J is TRBJ1-2 and V is TRBV6-4; D is uncertain. Germline V CDR1 and CDR2: MRHNA, SNTAGT. V lost 2 bases and J 8 bases, leaving 15 bases between the germline ends. This CDR3 region has 14 residues. Here the CDR3 reads CASSDGEEGYGYTF. CDR3 in DNA: TGTGCCAGCAGTGACGGGGAGGAAGGCTACGGCTACACCTTC.

There are a few counts of this clonotype. In DNA, the CDR3 is TGTGCCAGCAGCTCCGACAGACGAGGCTACACCTTC. It is translated as CASSSDRRGYTF. This chain links TRBV7-9 with TRBJ1-2; a possible D gene is TRBD1 (5 bases). Germline CDR1 and CDR2: SEHNR and FQNEAQ (reference sequence). The V end was cut by 4 bases, the J end by 8 bases, with 11 bases between. The CDR3 runs 12 residues.